A single sample is the source of the 22 T cell receptor beta chains below, sequenced in a study of T cell responses to AZD1222 COVID-19 vaccine. The data were produced by immunoSEQ multiplex PCR, yet TCRdb's version contains in-frame clones alone and is incomplete. The table has approximately 120,000 clones, approximately 90% seen once. Sample: peripheral blood, taken on day 0 of MenACWY control vaccination. These receptor sequences come from an adult in good health.

The rearrangement links TRBV6-5 to TRBJ1-4; D unresolved. Germline values: CDR1 MNHEY, CDR2 SVGAGI. The CDR3 totals 16 residues. Trimming left V 0 bases short and J 5 bases short, with 13 bases between. CDR3 coding DNA: TGTGCCAGCAGTTACTCGGGTATAGGAGGGAATGAAAAACTGTTTTTT. Its translation: CASSYSGIGGNEKLFF.

The J gene is TRBJ1-1, the V gene TRBV5-4; TRBD1 matches at 7 bases. The CDR3 sequence is 15 residues long. V trimming: 0 bases; J trimming: 1 base; junction bases outside the gene matches: 3. Germline V gene sequence: CDR1 SGHNT, CDR2 YYREEE (reference sequence). The DNA for the CDR3 is TGTGCCAGCAGCTTGGAGAACAGGGGGAACACTGAAGCTTTCTTT. Translating it yields CASSLENRGNTEAFF.

The J gene is TRBJ1-2, the V gene TRBV11-1; no reliable D call. The V and J ends lost 5 bases and 2 bases respectively, with 15 bases between them. Germline CDR1 reads SGHAT; CDR2 reads FQDESV (reference sequence). CDR3 size: 15 residues. In DNA, the CDR3 is TGTGCCAGCAGCGATACAGATATGACAAACTATGGCTACACCTTC. Its translation is CASSDTDMTNYGYTF.

The chain links TRBV5-1 to TRBJ2-1, with TRBD2 as a possible D gene (6 bases). CDR3 length: 14 residues. Deletions cut 5 bases from V and 8 bases from J, with 17 bases between. Germline V gene data show CDR1 as SGHRS and CDR2 as YFSETQ. The CDR3: CASRSYGSIDEQFF. CDR3 sequence (DNA): TGCGCCAGCAGATCCTACGGGAGTATCGATGAGCAGTTCTTC.

This sequence joins TRBV11-3 and TRBJ2-1; 13 positions match TRBD2. Germline CDR1 reads SGHNT; CDR2 reads YENEEA. The CDR3 extends over 15 amino acids. The V and J ends lost 1 base and 9 bases, in that order; junction bases with no gene match: 3. The CDR3 region is CASSLVGLAGIEQFF. In nucleotides, the CDR3 is TGTGCCAGCAGCTTAGTGGGACTAGCGGGGATTGAGCAGTTCTTC.

The chain uses TRBV3-1 (or the pseudogene TRBV3-2) and TRBJ2-3, with no clear D. Per germline, CDR1 LGHDT and CDR2 YNNKEL (reference sequence). The CDR3 has 12 amino acids. V was shortened by 4 bases and J by 5 bases, with 7 bases between the two germline ends. CDR3 DNA sequence: TGTGCCAGCAGCCGACACAGAGATACGCAGTATTTT. Protein: CASSRHRDTQYF.

The chain employs TRBV3-1 (or the pseudogene TRBV3-2) and TRBJ2-2, with 9 nucleotides matching TRBD1. The germline V gene encodes CDR1 LGHDT and CDR2 YNNKEL (reference sequence). After removal of 0 bases from V and 9 bases from J, the junction contained 5 bases not matched to a gene. The CDR3 loop spans 15 amino acids. The CDR3 region has the DNA TGTGCCAGCAGCCAAGAAGGGACAGGGTCTCGGGAGCTGTTTTTT. It yields the protein CASSQEGTGSRELFF.

The genes are TRBV7-2 and TRBJ1-1, with D uncertain. The germline V gene has CDR1 SGHTA and CDR2 FQGNSA. V shed 5 bases and J shed 5 bases, with 18 bases lying between them. CDR3 length: 15 residues. CDR3 region: CASSLSSGLETEAFF. The CDR3 DNA reads TGTGCCAGCAGCCTGTCGTCCGGCTTAGAGACTGAAGCTTTCTTT.

This clone appeared a single time. V and J are TRBV11-2 and TRBJ1-4; D is unresolved. In germline, CDR1 is SGHAT, CDR2 FQNNGV. Trimming pared 0 bases from V and 10 bases from J, leaving 9 bases between. The CDR3 loop spans 13 amino acids. CDR3 bases: TGTGCCAGCAGCTTAGAATCAGGCGGAAAACTGTTTTTT. Translation: CASSLESGGKLFF.

In its sample, this clone was seen once. The chain carries TRBV5-5 and TRBJ1-4; TRBD1 is a possible D gene (6 bases). CDR3 length: 14 amino acids. The V end lost 4 bases, the J end lost 6 bases, and 13 bases lay between the germline ends. CDR1 and CDR2 (germline): SGHKS, YYEKEE (reference sequence). CDR3 DNA sequence: TGTGCCAGCAGCCCAAGGGGGTTCGATGAAAAACTGTTTTTT. Its protein product is CASSPRGFDEKLFF. Filled out from reference TRBV5-5 and TRBJ1-4, the complete variable domain reads DAGVTQSPTHLIKTRGQQVTLRCSPISGHKSVSWYQQVLGQGPQFIFQYYEKEERGRGNFPDRFSARQFPNYSSELNVNALLLGDSALYLCASSPRGFDEKLFFGSGTQLSVL.

The J gene is TRBJ2-1, the V gene TRBV2; the D gene is possibly TRBD2 (7 bases). This CDR3 comprises 14 residues. Germline CDR1 is SNHLY and CDR2 is FYNNEI. Trimming left V 2 bases short and J 8 bases short, with 13 bases between. The CDR3 here is CASSELGGLDEQFF. Written as DNA, the CDR3 is TGTGCCAGCAGTGAATTGGGGGGGCTGGATGAGCAGTTCTTC.

This clone was seen only once. The rearrangement joins TRBV5-6 to TRBJ1-2; no firm D call. The ends were cut back, 5 bases at V and 5 bases at J, with 16 bases in the middle. The CDR3 length is 14 residues. CDR1 is SGHDT and CDR2 is YYEEEE in the germline V gene. The CDR3 bases are TGTGCCAGCAGAGGACTACACTACGGATATGGCTACACCTTC. This encodes CASRGLHYGYGYTF.

The rearrangement links TRBV2 to TRBJ2-1, with 8 positions matching TRBD2. The V segment lost 4 bases and the J segment 5 bases; nucleotides outside the gene matches: 4. Germline CDR1 is SNHLY and CDR2 is FYNNEI. The CDR3 has 14 residues. This chain's CDR3 is CASSVAGINNEQFF. CDR3 coding DNA: TGTGCCAGCAGTGTAGCGGGAATAAACAATGAGCAGTTCTTC. The full variable domain, in which reference TRBV2 and TRBJ2-1 provide the parts outside the CDR3, is EPEVTQTPSHQVTQMGQEVILRCVPISNHLYFYWYRQILGQKVEFLVSFYNNEISEKSEIFDDQFSVERPDGSNFTLKIRSTKLEDSAMYFCASSVAGINNEQFFGPGTRLTVL.

The J gene is TRBJ2-6, the V gene TRBV28; TRBD2 is a possible D gene (5 bases). The CDR3 runs 15 residues. The V gene lost 4 bases and the J gene lost 4 bases, with 11 bases spanning the gap. CDR1 MDHEN and CDR2 SYDVKM come from the germline V gene. The CDR3 spells CASSWRGSGANVLTF. The CDR3 DNA reads TGTGCCAGCAGTTGGCGCGGGTCCGGGGCCAACGTCCTGACTTTC.

The CDR3 is CASSQGSGQGHSPLHF. The DNA of the CDR3 is TGCGCCAGCAGCCAAGGGTCGGGACAGGGTCATTCACCCCTCCACTTT. The J gene is TRBJ1-6, the V gene TRBV4-3, with TRBD1 matching 9 bases. Germline V CDR1 and CDR2: LGHNA, YSLEER. This CDR3 comprises 16 residues. V shed 1 base, J shed 8 bases, and the junction held 6 bases outside the gene matches.

V is TRBV5-4 and J is TRBJ2-3; D is unresolved. V was pared by 1 base and J by 0 bases, with 15 bases between. Looked up from germline, CDR1 is SGHNT and CDR2 is YYREEE (reference sequence). This CDR3 spans 17 amino acids. CDR3: CASSLYRVETSTDTQYF. The CDR3 nucleotides are TGTGCCAGCAGCTTGTATCGGGTGGAAACTAGCACAGATACGCAGTATTTT. The entire variable domain, with the rest obtained from reference TRBV5-4 and TRBJ2-3, is as follows: ETGVTQSPTHLIKTRGQQVTLRCSSQSGHNTVSWYQQALGQGPQFIFQYYREEENGRGNFPPRFSGLQFPNYSSELNVNALELDDSALYLCASSLYRVETSTDTQYFGPGTRLTVL.

This chain uses TRBV6-5 with TRBJ1-5; D might be TRBD1 (5 bases). Trimming left V 6 bases short and J 7 bases short, with 19 bases between. CDR1 is MNHEY, CDR2 SVGAGI, per germline. This CDR3 spans 15 amino acids. The chain's CDR3 is CASSRGDGGGQPQHF. Here the CDR3 DNA reads TGTGCCAGCAGCCGCGGGGATGGGGGTGGACAGCCCCAGCATTTT.

The rearrangement uses TRBV2 and TRBJ2-7; D not certain. Germline V gene data show CDR1 as SNHLY and CDR2 as FYNNEI. Between the trimmed V and J ends, which lost 0 bases and 4 bases, there was a span of 13 bases. The CDR3 length is 15 residues. This CDR3 reads CASSEAPKGGYEQYF. The CDR3, as DNA: TGTGCCAGCAGTGAAGCGCCGAAGGGCGGTTACGAGCAGTACTTC. Together with reference TRBV2 and TRBJ2-7, the CDR3 gives the full variable domain: EPEVTQTPSHQVTQMGQEVILRCVPISNHLYFYWYRQILGQKVEFLVSFYNNEISEKSEIFDDQFSVERPDGSNFTLKIRSTKLEDSAMYFCASSEAPKGGYEQYFGPGTRLTVT.

The rearrangement links TRBV24-1 to TRBJ1-2; the match to TRBD1 covers 7 bases. J was trimmed by 7 bases and V by 3 bases; bases with no gene match: 7. This CDR3 contains 14 residues. CDR1 KGHDR and CDR2 SFDVKD come from the germline V gene. The CDR3 bases are TGTGCCACCAGTGATCGACAGGGTTTGAGTGGCTACACCTTC. Its protein is CATSDRQGLSGYTF.

This chain links TRBV7-9 with TRBJ2-1; 14 bases agree with TRBD2. The ends lost 5 bases at V and 8 bases at J; junction bases unmatched: 5. There are 15 residues in the CDR3. Germline V gene data show CDR1 as SEHNR and CDR2 as FQNEAQ (reference sequence). CDR3 protein: CASSRGTSGRDEQFF. The CDR3 coding sequence is TGTGCCAGCAGCCGCGGGACTAGCGGGAGAGATGAGCAGTTCTTC.

This rearrangement joins TRBV6-1 to TRBJ1-5; TRBD1 might be the D (5 bases). The CDR3 loop spans 14 amino acids. Germline values: CDR1 MNHNS, CDR2 SASEGT. V was shortened by 3 bases and J by 3 bases, with 9 bases between the two germline ends. The CDR3 DNA reads as TGTGCCAGCAGTGATAAGGGGAACAATCAGCCCCAGCATTTT. Its protein product is CASSDKGNNQPQHF.

This clone showed up just once. The chain couples TRBV29-1 to TRBJ1-5, with D possibly matching TRBD1 (5 bases). The CDR3 covers 13 residues. The germline gives CDR1 SQVTM, CDR2 ANQGSEA. V was cut by 5 bases and J by 1 base, with 9 bases left in between. This CDR3 reads CSVRDASNQPQHF. DNA of the CDR3: TGCAGCGTTCGGGACGCCAGCAATCAGCCCCAGCATTTT. Variable domain in full (rest from reference TRBV29-1 and TRBJ1-5): SAVISQKPSRDICQRGTSLTIQCQVDSQVTMMFWYRQQPGQSLTLIATANQGSEATYESGFVIDKFPISRPNLTFSTLTVSNMSPEDSSIYLCSVRDASNQPQHFGDGTRLSIL.